These 22 T cell receptor beta chains originate from one sample sequenced in a study of patients and donors after allogeneic stem cell transplantation. In TCRdb, the RT-PCR reads were re-called with MiXCR into one record per CDR3 protein. The data show approximately 200,000 distinct CDR3 sequences, with 38% seen just once and roughly 11% held by the top ten. Sequenced input: blood, either unsorted or a sorted T cell fraction (not recorded which). All receptors come from a human donor who was either an allogeneic HSCT recipient or a stem cell or donor lymphocyte infusion donor (not recorded which). It is not recorded whose cells these are; they may come from a transplant donor.

The rearrangement joins TRBV6-4 to TRBJ2-1, with 11 positions matching TRBD2. Germline-derived CDR1 and CDR2 are MRHNA and SNTAGT. Trimming cost V 6 bases and J 7 bases; bases outside gene matches: 8. This CDR3 contains 15 residues. CDR3 amino acids: CASRLSGGARNEQFF. CDR3 nucleotides: TGTGCCAGCAGACTTAGCGGGGGGGCCAGGAATGAGCAGTTCTTC.

The table lists this clonotype with a few counts. J is TRBJ2-7 and V is TRBV12-3 or TRBV12-4; 7 bases are a match to TRBD1. Trimming removed 6 bases from V and 4 bases from J; junction bases left unmatched: 6. This CDR3 has 13 residues. CDR3 bases: TGTGCCAGCAGGGACAGGAGCGAGTACGAGCAGTACTTC. It specifies CASRDRSEYEQYF.

This chain joins TRBV12-3 or TRBV12-4 and TRBJ1-1; 7 bases map to TRBD1. The CDR3 has 14 residues. The V gene end was trimmed by 3 bases and the J gene end by 3 bases; junction bases not matched to a gene: 4. CDR3: CASSLPGGDTEAFF. The CDR3, as DNA: TGTGCCAGCAGTTTGCCAGGGGGGGACACTGAAGCTTTCTTT.

This clonotype occurred a few times. The V gene is TRBV4-3, the J gene TRBJ1-5; D uncertain. CDR1 is LGHNA, CDR2 YSLEER, per germline. V dropped 0 bases and J dropped 0 bases, with 6 bases sitting between them. This CDR3 has 15 amino acids. The CDR3 sequence is CASSQDRYSNQPQHF. CDR3 bases: TGCGCCAGCAGCCAAGACCGATATAGCAATCAGCCCCAGCATTTT.

This clonotype turned up a few times. The V call is TRBV12-3 or TRBV12-4, the J call TRBJ1-1; D is ambiguous. V dropped 5 bases and J dropped 1 base, with 8 bases sitting between them. This CDR3 is built from 13 residues. CDR3 in DNA: TGTGCCAGCAGTCATAACGGGAACACTGAAGCTTTCTTT. It codes for CASSHNGNTEAFF.

This clonotype was counted between two and nine times. The chain combines TRBV2 with TRBJ1-1, with TRBD1 matching 7 bases. The CDR3 covers 14 residues. Germline values: CDR1 SNHLY, CDR2 FYNNEI. J gave up 4 bases and V 4 bases, and 6 bases lay outside the gene matches. Written as DNA, the CDR3 is TGTGCCAGCAGTGGACAGGGATTGAGCACTGAAGCTTTCTTT. Protein sequence: CASSGQGLSTEAFF.

V gene TRBV10-3 combines with J gene TRBJ2-1; D might be TRBD1 or TRBD2, each matching 6 bases. The CDR3 covers 13 residues. The germline V gene has CDR1 ENHRY and CDR2 SYGVKD. The V and J ends lost 2 bases and 7 bases respectively, with 9 bases between them. For the CDR3, the DNA is TGTGCCATCAGTGAGAGGGGGGAGAATGAGCAGTTCTTC. Encoded protein: CAISERGENEQFF.

The V gene is TRBV27, the J gene TRBJ2-1, with TRBD2 matching over 8 bases. Germline assignment: CDR1 MNHEY and CDR2 SMNVEV (reference sequence). The CDR3 is 16 amino acids. V was clipped by 0 bases and J by 5 bases; unmatched bases: 6. CDR3 nucleotides: TGTGCCAGCAGTTTATCTGCGGGGGGCCTCGACAATGAGCAGTTCTTC. Amino acids: CASSLSAGGLDNEQFF.

This clonotype has only a few counts. The V gene is TRBV5-1, the J gene TRBJ1-2; the D gene is possibly TRBD1 (6 bases). Germline V gene sequence: CDR1 SGHRS, CDR2 YFSETQ. The V and J ends lost 0 bases and 0 bases respectively, with 9 bases between them. The CDR3 runs to 15 residues. The DNA for the CDR3 is TGCGCCAGCAGCTTGGAGGGGGGAGCTAACTATGGCTACACCTTC. Its translation is CASSLEGGANYGYTF. The entire variable domain, with the rest obtained from reference TRBV5-1 and TRBJ1-2, is as follows: KAGVTQTPRYLIKTRGQQVTLSCSPISGHRSVSWYQQTPGQGLQFLFEYFSETQRNKGNFPGRFSGRQFSNSRSEMNVSTLELGDSALYLCASSLEGGANYGYTFGSGTRLTVV.

This clonotype was recorded a few times. The rearrangement links TRBV5-1 to TRBJ1-3; possibly TRBD1 for D (5 bases). CDR1 is SGHRS and CDR2 is YFSETQ in the germline V gene. The CDR3 covers 17 residues. V was trimmed by 0 bases and J by 4 bases, leaving 17 bases between them. The CDR3 bases are TGCGCCAGCAGCTTGGCCCCCCTCAGGGACGGAGGAAACACCATATATTTT. Its protein is CASSLAPLRDGGNTIYF.

This clonotype was seen only a few times. J is TRBJ2-7 and V is TRBV10-3; D gene unclear. The germline V gene has CDR1 ENHRY and CDR2 SYGVKD. The CDR3 has 13 residues. Between the trimmed V and J ends, which lost 2 bases and 7 bases, there was a span of 12 bases. The CDR3 loop reads CAISEEPPGEQYF. The CDR3 DNA sequence: TGTGCCATCAGTGAGGAGCCTCCTGGAGAGCAGTACTTC.

The CDR3 region has the DNA TGCGCCAGCAGCTTGGAGGTGGGGAACACTGAAGCTTTCTTT. Encoded protein: CASSLEVGNTEAFF. This chain joins TRBV5-1 and TRBJ1-1; D is undetermined. This CDR3 is 14 amino acids long. Trimming removed 0 bases at V and 1 base at J, with 7 bases between. CDR1 is SGHRS and CDR2 is YFSETQ in the germline V gene.

This clonotype is a singleton in its sample. The chain links TRBV12-3 or TRBV12-4 to TRBJ1-5; D call uncertain. V was cut by 3 bases and J by 10 bases, with 10 bases left in between. This CDR3 is built from 12 residues. CDR3 amino acids: CASSFSEGPQHF. CDR3 coding DNA: TGTGCCAGCAGTTTTTCCGAGGGACCCCAGCATTTT.

J is TRBJ1-4 and V is TRBV28, with 11 positions matching TRBD1. The CDR3 length is 16 residues. V gave up 6 bases and J gave up 6 bases; unmatched junction bases: 9. The germline gives CDR1 MDHEN, CDR2 SYDVKM. For the CDR3, the DNA is TGTGCCAGCAGCGTGGACAGGGGGCGCATCTATGAAAAACTGTTTTTT. Translation gives CASSVDRGRIYEKLFF.

The chain is built from TRBV12-3 or TRBV12-4 and TRBJ1-2; D possibly corresponds to TRBD1 (6 bases). Trimming stripped 5 bases from V and 1 base from J, with 17 bases between. The CDR3 has 16 amino acids. The CDR3 coding sequence is TGTGCCAGCAGTAGGGGGAGGGAGACAGTTAACTATGGCTACACCTTC. Translating gives CASSRGRETVNYGYTF.

V is TRBV20-1 and J is TRBJ1-1; D is uncertain. V lost 6 bases to trimming and J lost 1 base, with 12 bases between them. Germline V gene sequence: CDR1 DFQATT, CDR2 SNEGSKA (reference sequence). The CDR3 extends over 13 amino acids. CDR3 DNA: TGCAGTGCGCCACCCGTGTGGAACACTGAAGCTTTCTTT. It is translated as CSAPPVWNTEAFF.

The rearrangement joins TRBV5-1 to TRBJ1-3; D uncertain. Germline assignment: CDR1 SGHRS and CDR2 YFSETQ. Trimming took off 0 bases at V and 0 bases at J, with 10 bases between the two ends. This CDR3 comprises 16 residues. The CDR3 loop reads CASSLAARSSGNTIYF. DNA of the CDR3: TGCGCCAGCAGCTTGGCGGCGCGGAGCTCTGGAAACACCATATATTTT.

The chain has TRBV4-1 and TRBJ1-5, with no clear D. The V end lost 1 base, the J end lost 0 bases, and 10 bases lay between the germline ends. The CDR3 spans 16 residues. In germline, CDR1 is MGHRA, CDR2 YSYEKL. The DNA for the CDR3 is TGCGCCAGCAGCCAAGCTCCCGGGTATAGCAATCAGCCCCAGCATTTT. It yields the protein CASSQAPGYSNQPQHF.

The V gene is TRBV9, the J gene TRBJ1-1; D unresolved. The CDR3 sequence is 13 residues long. CDR1 is SGDLS, CDR2 YYNGEE, per germline. V was shortened by 7 bases and J by 0 bases, with 10 bases between the two germline ends. The CDR3 protein is CASDLPMNTEAFF. CDR3 sequence (DNA): TGTGCCAGCGATCTACCGATGAACACTGAAGCTTTCTTT.

This chain links TRBV13 with TRBJ2-7; D unresolved. The CDR3 is made up of 14 amino acids. Germline V CDR1 and CDR2: PRHDT, FYEKMQ (reference sequence). Trimming left V 2 bases short and J 2 bases short, with 10 bases between. The CDR3: CASSLKQDPYEQYF. The CDR3 coding sequence is TGTGCCAGCAGCTTAAAGCAGGACCCCTACGAGCAGTACTTC.

This clonotype was seen a handful of times. V usage is TRBV4-3 and J usage is TRBJ1-1; maybe TRBD1 (5 bases). CDR3 length: 15 residues. Germline CDR1 LGHNA, CDR2 YSLEER. Trimming left V 3 bases short and J 0 bases short, with 11 bases between. This CDR3 reads CASSQRRVLNTEAFF. CDR3 DNA: TGCGCCAGCAGCCAGCGCAGGGTGCTGAACACTGAAGCTTTCTTT.

The rearrangement uses TRBV5-1 and TRBJ2-5; no reliable D call. V lost 0 bases and J 0 bases, leaving 6 bases between the germline ends. CDR3 size: 14 residues. Germline V gene lookup returns CDR1 SGHRS and CDR2 YFSETQ. Written as DNA, the CDR3 is TGCGCCAGCAGCTTGGTCAAATACCAAGAGACCCAGTACTTC. Translation gives CASSLVKYQETQYF.